This TCR beta chain was captured by sequencing in a study of T cell responses to AZD1222 COVID-19 vaccine. Study results and caveats: Repertoires were sampled only after the peak T cell response. Baseline serology detected seropositivity in only six AZD1222 recipients.

In regard to this clone: Its target is not known.

TCRdb's copy holds only in-frame clones and misses some; the assay was immunoSEQ multiplex PCR. The sample consists of approximately 130,000 clones, roughly nine tenths of them appearing once. V lost 5 bases and J lost 0, with 8 bases in between. CDR1 is MNHNS and CDR2 is SASEGT in the germline V gene. CDR3 length: 13 residues. Source: peripheral blood, taken 28 days after the second AZD1222 dose. This clonotype was obtained from an adult who received the AZD1222 COVID-19 vaccine. The chain employs TRBV6-1 and TRBJ2-7; D is undetermined. CDR3 nucleotide sequence: TGTGCCAGCAGTTCTGGTGGCTCCTACGAGCAGTACTTC. This translates into CASSSGGSYEQYF.